Listed below are T cell receptor beta chains from one sample, sequenced in a study of glioma-infiltrating T cells. TCRdb independently ran MiXCR on the multiplex PCR reads; one entry per CDR3 protein. The repertoire holds approximately 18,000 distinct CDR3 sequences, with over 45% as singletons. Sequenced material: glioma tissue, nonneoplastic brain tissue, or PBMCs (not recorded which). All receptors come from a human donor with low-grade glioma or glioblastoma, undergoing nonglioma brain surgery, or in good health (not recorded which). CDR3s include the opening cysteine and the closing phenylalanine or tryptophan. The order of the fields is D gene, J gene, clone size, V gene, CDR3 protein, CDR3 DNA. The D gene is left open where the match is weak. Rows may omit the clone size; those that give it use once, few, many or a size class.

NA	TRBJ1-2	few	TRBV28	CASSPLIYGYTF	TGTGCCAGCAGTCCCTTGATCTATGGCTACACCTTC
NA	TRBJ1-2	few	TRBV6-9	CASSYGGTGRGYTF	TGTGCCAGCAGTTACGGGGGTACAGGGAGAGGCTACACCTTC
NA	TRBJ1-2	NA	TRBV20-1	CSARDLRRSDYGYTF	TGCAGTGCTAGAGATTTGCGGCGGTCTGACTATGGCTACACCTTC
NA	TRBJ2-1	many	TRBV4-3	CASSQAFIGQGYEQFF	TGCGCCAGCAGCCAAGCATTCATCGGCCAGGGATATGAGCAGTTCTTC
TRBD2	TRBJ2-1	once	TRBV20-1	CSARGGTSGNNEQFF	TGCAGTGCTAGAGGGGGTACTAGCGGGAACAATGAGCAGTTCTTC
NA	TRBJ1-5	NA	TRBV6-1	CASTHRVGQPQHF	TGTGCCAGCACTCACAGGGTCGGTCAGCCCCAGCATTTT
NA	TRBJ2-1	NA	TRBV27	CASRRWFISYSEQFF	TGTGCCAGCAGGAGATGGTTCATCTCCTACAGTGAGCAGTTCTTC
TRBD2	TRBJ2-2	NA	TRBV19	CASSSEREFTGELFF	TGTGCCAGTAGTTCCGAGCGGGAATTCACCGGGGAGCTGTTTTTT
TRBD2	TRBJ2-7	few	TRBV6-6	CASSSRLAGDEQYF	TGTGCCAGCAGTTCGCGACTAGCGGGAGACGAGCAGTACTTC
NA	TRBJ2-4	NA	TRBV6-6	CASLSLRRDIQYF	TGTGCCAGCCTTTCACTGAGACGGGACATTCAGTACTTC
TRBD1	TRBJ2-7	NA	TRBV7-9	CASSSGQGADYEQYF	TGTGCCAGCAGCTCCGGACAGGGGGCGGATTACGAGCAGTACTTC
NA	TRBJ2-1	NA	TRBV6-6	CASTIRGLSYNEQFF	TGTGCCAGCACCATAAGGGGACTCTCCTACAATGAGCAGTTCTTC
NA	TRBJ1-1	once	TRBV6-6	CASSLVPPAAEAFF	TGTGCCAGCAGTCTAGTCCCTCCGGCCGCCGAAGCTTTCTTT
NA	TRBJ1-2	NA	TRBV20-1	CSFTTGPRTGYTF	TGCAGTTTTACAACGGGCCCGCGGACTGGCTACACCTTC
TRBD1	TRBJ2-1	once	TRBV7-9	CATQGAYSYNEQFF	TGTGCCACCCAGGGGGCTTACTCCTACAATGAGCAGTTCTTC
TRBD1	TRBJ2-1	NA	TRBV29-1	CSATGQGYNEQFF	TGCAGCGCCACGGGACAGGGATACAATGAGCAGTTCTTC
TRBD1	TRBJ2-7	NA	TRBV7-3	CASSPTLTGTYEQYF	TGTGCCAGCAGCCCTACCTTGACAGGGACCTACGAGCAGTACTTC
NA	TRBJ2-1	NA	TRBV6-2/TRBV6-3	CASRERGSSYNEQFF	TGTGCCAGCAGGGAACGGGGGTCCTCCTACAATGAGCAGTTCTTC
TRBD2	TRBJ2-1	many	TRBV27	CASSRAASGFDEQFF	TGTGCCAGCAGTCGGGCGGCTAGCGGGTTCGATGAGCAGTTCTTC
NA	TRBJ1-1	few	TRBV19	CASTILKEMNTEAFF	TGTGCCAGTACTATATTGAAGGAAATGAACACTGAAGCTTTCTTT
NA	TRBJ1-1	once	TRBV25-1	CASSARGGGGTGEAFF	TGTGCCAGCAGTGCCCGGGGAGGGGGGGGAACAGGTGAAGCTTTCTTT
NA	TRBJ2-7	NA	TRBV20-1	CSLGTESYEQYF	TGCAGTCTAGGGACGGAATCCTACGAGCAGTACTTC
NA	TRBJ2-1	NA	TRBV6-1	CASSGGTTPLF	TGTGCCAGCAGTGGAGGGACCACCCCACTCTTC
NA	TRBJ2-3	NA	TRBV29-1	CSVDTGTDTQYF	TGCAGCGTTGATACAGGGACAGATACGCAGTATTTT
NA	TRBJ2-1	once	TRBV6-1	CASSWGTGQFF	TGTGCCAGCAGTTGGGGGACCGGACAGTTCTTC
NA	TRBJ2-7	medium-sized	TRBV6-6	CASSYSLDSSYEQYF	TGTGCCAGCAGTTACTCCCTAGACAGTTCCTACGAGCAGTACTTC
NA	TRBJ2-2	few	TRBV11-3	CASGKGLANTGELFF	TGTGCCAGCGGGAAGGGTTTGGCGAACACCGGGGAGCTGTTTTTT
NA	TRBJ2-5	few	TRBV6-2/TRBV6-3	CASADYQETQYF	TGTGCCAGCGCCGATTACCAAGAGACCCAGTACTTC
NA	TRBJ2-7	NA	TRBV4-1	CASSQGVGSEQYF	TGCGCCAGCAGTCAGGGCGTGGGGTCCGAGCAGTACTTC
NA	TRBJ2-1	NA	TRBV6-6	CANSYSSRSGSYNEQFF	TGTGCCAACAGTTACTCTAGCAGGAGCGGATCCTACAATGAGCAGTTCTTC
NA	TRBJ2-1	NA	TRBV6-1	CASRETNEQFF	TGTGCCAGCAGGGAGACCAATGAGCAGTTCTTC
TRBD1	TRBJ1-3	NA	TRBV28	CASRSDRVPGNTIYF	TGTGCCAGCAGATCAGACAGGGTACCCGGAAACACCATATATTTT
TRBD2	TRBJ2-3	NA	TRBV3-1	CAGSQLADVQYF	TGTGCCGGCAGCCAGCTAGCGGACGTACAGTATTTT
NA	TRBJ2-3	NA	TRBV20-1	CSACDGGSGDTQYF	TGCAGTGCTTGCGACGGGGGCTCGGGAGATACGCAGTATTTT